These 19 T cell receptor beta chains were sequenced from one sample in a study of blood T cell repertoires in COVID-19. Data came from immunoSEQ multiplex PCR; TCRdb stores just in-frame clones and leaves some out. The sample contains tens of thousands of clones, about three quarters of which appear only once. The sequenced material came from peripheral blood. These receptors all stem from a woman older than 75 with active or convalescent COVID-19.

This clone was recorded a few times. The V call is TRBV6-5, the J call TRBJ1-1, with D unresolved. The V end was cut by 6 bases, the J end by 7 bases, with 6 bases between. The germline CDR1 and CDR2 sequences are MNHEY and SVGAGI. The CDR3 sequence is 10 residues long. For the CDR3, the DNA is TGTGCCAGCAGAGTACATGAAGCTTTCTTT. As protein: CASRVHEAFF.

V usage is TRBV10-2 and J usage is TRBJ1-1; no firm D call. Germline CDR1 reads WSHSY; CDR2 reads SAAADI. The CDR3 is 10 residues long. Between the trimmed V and J ends, which lost 8 bases and 1 base, there was a span of 2 bases. CDR3 residues: CASRNTEAFF. The DNA of the CDR3 is TGCGCCAGCCGGAACACTGAAGCTTTCTTT.

V is TRBV6-2 or TRBV6-3 and J is TRBJ1-1, with D possibly TRBD1 on 5 matching bases. The ends were cut back, 5 bases at V and 8 bases at J, with 15 bases in the middle. Germline lookup yields CDR1 MNHEY and CDR2 SVGEGT. The CDR3 extends over 13 amino acids. This CDR3 reads CASSSRGTEEAFF. The CDR3 coding sequence is TGTGCCAGCAGTAGTCGCGGGACTGAAGAAGCTTTCTTT.

The rearrangement joins TRBV12-3 or TRBV12-4 to TRBJ1-5; the D is unclear. The CDR3 runs 12 residues. The germline V and J ends were trimmed by 8 bases and 2 bases, with 7 bases remaining between them. The CDR3 loop is CASRRGNQPQHF. For the CDR3, the DNA is TGTGCCAGCCGGCGGGGCAATCAGCCCCAGCATTTT.

The rearrangement links TRBV30 to TRBJ1-4, with D perhaps TRBD1 (6 bases). Trimming removed 5 bases at V and 2 bases at J, with 9 bases between. The CDR3 loop spans 13 amino acids. Germline lookup yields CDR1 GTSNPN and CDR2 SVGIG (reference sequence). CDR3 residues: CAWGTGTNEKLFF. CDR3 nucleotides: TGTGCCTGGGGTACAGGGACTAATGAAAAACTGTTTTTT.

This clone was seen a single time. The gene calls are TRBV5-1 and TRBJ1-6, with D unresolved. Trimming took off 2 bases at V and 0 bases at J, with 15 bases between the two ends. The germline CDR1 and CDR2 sequences are SGHRS and YFSETQ. This CDR3 region has 18 residues. The CDR3 here is CASSFYNREDSYNSPLHF. DNA of the CDR3: TGCGCCAGCAGCTTTTACAACAGAGAAGACTCCTATAATTCACCCCTCCACTTT.

The chain uses TRBV27 and TRBJ1-2, with a tentative D call TRBD1 (6 bases). CDR1 MNHEY and CDR2 SMNVEV come from the germline V gene (reference sequence). V lost 3 bases to trimming and J lost 4 bases, with 21 bases between them. The CDR3 loop spans 17 amino acids. CDR3 nucleotide sequence: TGTGCCAGCAGTTTCGGAATACGGACGGGGGGGGCCTATGGCTACACCTTC. Residues: CASSFGIRTGGAYGYTF.

The V gene is TRBV2, the J gene TRBJ2-2, with 8 bases aligning to TRBD2. CDR1 and CDR2 (germline): SNHLY, FYNNEI. CDR3 length: 16 residues. Trimming removed 7 bases from V and 0 bases from J; junction bases left unmatched: 7. The CDR3 spells CASKSAGGSNTGELFF. The CDR3 nucleotides are TGTGCCAGCAAGTCGGCGGGGGGTTCGAACACCGGGGAGCTGTTTTTT.

The rearrangement uses TRBV4-1 and TRBJ2-1, with TRBD2 identical over 11 bases. Losses at the gene ends were 3 bases for V and 3 bases for J; bases not matched to a gene: 10. Germline V CDR1 and CDR2: MGHRA, YSYEKL. CDR3 length: 18 amino acids. Here the CDR3 DNA reads TGCGCCAGCAGCCAGAGCAATTTGGGACTAGCGGACTACAATGAGCAGTTCTTC. Residues: CASSQSNLGLADYNEQFF.

This clone was seen a few times. V gene TRBV7-6 combines with J gene TRBJ2-5; 12 positions agree with TRBD1. CDR1 and CDR2 (germline): SGHVS, FNYEAQ. The V segment lost 0 bases and the J segment 6 bases; nucleotides outside the gene matches: 2. CDR3 size: 15 residues. The DNA of the CDR3 is TGTGCCAGCAGCTTAGCTGGGACAGGGGGCAAGACCCAGTACTTC. It is translated as CASSLAGTGGKTQYF.

This clone was seen a few times. The rearrangement uses TRBV5-1 and TRBJ1-4; TRBD1 might be the D (5 bases). Trimming shortened V by 2 bases and J by 7 bases, and 15 bases separated the two germline ends. CDR1 and CDR2 (germline): SGHRS, YFSETQ. This CDR3 is built from 15 residues. Here the CDR3 DNA reads TGCGCCAGCAGCTTCTCGCTAGGGGAGGTTGAAAAACTGTTTTTT. It codes for CASSFSLGEVEKLFF.

V is TRBV9 and J is TRBJ2-3; TRBD2 matches 8 bases. Germline-derived CDR1 and CDR2 are SGDLS and YYNGEE. The length of the CDR3 is 17 residues. J gave up 0 bases and V 0 bases, and 6 bases lay outside the gene matches. This CDR3 is CASSVVSSGSSTDTQYF. CDR3 nucleotide sequence: TGTGCCAGCAGCGTAGTTTCTAGCGGGTCGAGCACAGATACGCAGTATTTT.

This chain uses TRBV28 with TRBJ2-3, with 8 bases aligning to TRBD2. Germline-derived CDR1 and CDR2 are MDHEN and SYDVKM. V dropped 7 bases and J dropped 2; count of bases not matched to a gene: 11. The CDR3 totals 16 residues. The CDR3 sequence is CASTPLVSGNTDTQYF. The CDR3 region has the DNA TGTGCCAGCACCCCCCTGGTTAGCGGGAACACAGATACGCAGTATTTT.

The genes are TRBV4-3 and TRBJ1-2; D not resolved. V was shortened by 0 bases and J by 4 bases, with 12 bases between the two germline ends. CDR1 and CDR2 from the germline V gene are LGHNA and YSLEER. The CDR3 spans 15 residues. CDR3 DNA sequence: TGCGCCAGCAGCCAAGAAGATCCGGAGATCTATGGCTACACCTTC. Protein sequence: CASSQEDPEIYGYTF.

This chain connects TRBV5-1 to TRBJ2-1; TRBD2 aligns across 8 bases. CDR1 and CDR2 from the germline V gene are SGHRS and YFSETQ. CDR3 size: 14 residues. The junction had 5 bases not matched to a gene; V was cut back by 2 bases and J by 7 bases. The CDR3 here is CASSLTGTRNEQFF. DNA of the CDR3: TGCGCCAGCAGCTTAACCGGGACTAGGAATGAGCAGTTCTTC.

The V call is TRBV24-1, the J call TRBJ1-6, with D maybe TRBD1 (5 bases). CDR1 is KGHDR and CDR2 is SFDVKD in the germline V gene. CDR3 length equals 13 residues. V was clipped by 7 bases and J by 12 bases, with 15 bases between them. The CDR3 sequence is CATSAQDGLPLHF. As DNA, the CDR3 is TGTGCCACCAGCGCACAGGACGGGCTACCCCTCCACTTT.

Only one count was recorded for this clone. The chain has TRBV27 and TRBJ2-1, with 8 bases that match TRBD2. The CDR3 is 15 residues long. The ends lost 2 bases at V and 7 bases at J; junction bases unmatched: 7. The germline V gene has CDR1 MNHEY and CDR2 SMNVEV (reference sequence). The CDR3 DNA sequence: TGTGCCAGCAGTTTAGGGGTAGCGGGGAATAATGAGCAGTTCTTC. It codes for CASSLGVAGNNEQFF.

The chain employs TRBV6-5 and TRBJ2-5; TRBD2 is a possible D gene (5 bases). The CDR3 contains 13 residues. CDR1 and CDR2 from the germline V gene are MNHEY and SVGAGI. Trimming removed 7 bases from V and 0 bases from J, with 9 bases in between. The CDR3 reads CASNGLHQETQYF. The DNA for the CDR3 is TGTGCCAGCAATGGACTTCACCAAGAGACCCAGTACTTC.

The chain employs TRBV6-6 and TRBJ1-3, with D tentatively TRBD1 (5 bases). Germline V CDR1 and CDR2: MNHNY, SVGAGI (reference sequence). V shed 4 bases and J shed 2 bases, with 6 bases lying between them. This CDR3 is built from 13 residues. The CDR3 bases are TGTGCCAGCAGTTCGACAGCTGGAAACACCATATATTTT. As protein: CASSSTAGNTIYF.